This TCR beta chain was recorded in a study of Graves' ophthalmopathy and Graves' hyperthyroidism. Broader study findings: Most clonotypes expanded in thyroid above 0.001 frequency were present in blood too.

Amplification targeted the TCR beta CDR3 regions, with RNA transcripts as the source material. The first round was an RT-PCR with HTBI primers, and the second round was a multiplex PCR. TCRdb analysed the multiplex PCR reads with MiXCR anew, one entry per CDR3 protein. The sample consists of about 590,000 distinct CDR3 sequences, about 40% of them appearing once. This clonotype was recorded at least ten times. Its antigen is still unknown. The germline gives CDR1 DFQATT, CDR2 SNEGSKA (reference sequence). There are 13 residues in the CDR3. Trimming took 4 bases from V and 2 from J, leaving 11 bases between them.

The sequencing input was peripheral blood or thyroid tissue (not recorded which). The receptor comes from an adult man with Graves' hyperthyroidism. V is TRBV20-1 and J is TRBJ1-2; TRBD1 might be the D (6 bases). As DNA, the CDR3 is TGCAGTGCTATCGGACAGAACAACTATGGCTACACCTTC. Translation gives CSAIGQNNYGYTF.